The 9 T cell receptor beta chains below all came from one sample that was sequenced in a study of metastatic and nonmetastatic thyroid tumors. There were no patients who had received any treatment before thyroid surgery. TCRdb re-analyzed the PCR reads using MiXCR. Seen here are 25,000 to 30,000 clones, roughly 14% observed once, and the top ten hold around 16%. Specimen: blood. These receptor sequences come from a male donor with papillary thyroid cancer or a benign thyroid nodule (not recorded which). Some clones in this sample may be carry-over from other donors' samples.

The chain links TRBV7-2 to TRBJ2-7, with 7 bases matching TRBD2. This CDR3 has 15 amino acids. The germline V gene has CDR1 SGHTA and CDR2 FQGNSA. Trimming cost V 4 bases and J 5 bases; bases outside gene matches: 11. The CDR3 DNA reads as TGTGCCAGCAGCTCTACTAGCGTAAGACGGAACGAGCAGTACTTC. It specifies CASSSTSVRRNEQYF.

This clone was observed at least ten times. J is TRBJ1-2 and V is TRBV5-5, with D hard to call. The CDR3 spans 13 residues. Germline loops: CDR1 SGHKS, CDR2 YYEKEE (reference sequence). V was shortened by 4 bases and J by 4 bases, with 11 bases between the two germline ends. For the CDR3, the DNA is TGTGCCAGCAGCCCCCCTGGTGGCTATGGCTACACCTTC. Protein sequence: CASSPPGGYGYTF.

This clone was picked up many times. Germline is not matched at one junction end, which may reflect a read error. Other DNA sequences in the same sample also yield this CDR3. CDR3 DNA: TGTGCTAGCAGTCAGGGGTTGGGACTAGGCATGAATGAGCAGTTCTTC. Translation gives CASSQGLGLGMNEQFF. This chain joins TRBV28 and TRBJ2-1; 8 bases fit TRBD2. This CDR3 spans 16 amino acids. The germline V gene encodes CDR1 MDHEN and CDR2 SYDVKM.

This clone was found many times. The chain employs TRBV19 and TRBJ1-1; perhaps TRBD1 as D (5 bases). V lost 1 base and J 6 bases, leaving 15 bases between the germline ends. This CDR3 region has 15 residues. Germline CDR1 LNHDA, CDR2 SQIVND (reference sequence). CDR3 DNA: TGTGCCAGTAGTATAGCCCCCTCGCGGGGGGCTGAAGCTTTCTTT. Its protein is CASSIAPSRGAEAFF.

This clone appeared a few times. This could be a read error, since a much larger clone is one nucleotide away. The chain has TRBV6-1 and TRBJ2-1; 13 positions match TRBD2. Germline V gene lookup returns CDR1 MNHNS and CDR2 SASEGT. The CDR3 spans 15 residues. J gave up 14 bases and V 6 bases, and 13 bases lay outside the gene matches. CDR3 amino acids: CASRQPRLAGGREFF. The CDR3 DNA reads TGTGCCAGCAGACAACCGAGACTAGCGGGAGGTCGCGAGTTCTTC.

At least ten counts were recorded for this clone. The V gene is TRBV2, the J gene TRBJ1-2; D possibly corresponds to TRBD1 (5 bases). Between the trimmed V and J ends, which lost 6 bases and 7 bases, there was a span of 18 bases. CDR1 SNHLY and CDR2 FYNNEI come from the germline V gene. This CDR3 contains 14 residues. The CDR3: CASRKGPGSFGYTF. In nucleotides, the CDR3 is TGTGCCAGCAGAAAGGGACCGGGTAGTTTTGGCTACACCTTC.

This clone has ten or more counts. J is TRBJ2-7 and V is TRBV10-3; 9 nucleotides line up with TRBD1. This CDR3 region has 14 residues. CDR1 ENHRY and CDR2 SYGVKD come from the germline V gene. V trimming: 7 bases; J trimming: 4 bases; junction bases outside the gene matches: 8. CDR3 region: CAITRDRVGYEQYF. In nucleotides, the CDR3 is TGTGCCATCACTAGGGACAGGGTTGGGTACGAGCAGTACTTC.

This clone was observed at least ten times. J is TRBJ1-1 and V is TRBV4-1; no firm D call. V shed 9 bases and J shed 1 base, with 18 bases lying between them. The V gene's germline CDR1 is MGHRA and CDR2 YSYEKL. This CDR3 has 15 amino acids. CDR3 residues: CASGLTQNANTEAFF. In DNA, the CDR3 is TGCGCCAGTGGACTGACCCAAAATGCGAACACTGAAGCTTTCTTT.

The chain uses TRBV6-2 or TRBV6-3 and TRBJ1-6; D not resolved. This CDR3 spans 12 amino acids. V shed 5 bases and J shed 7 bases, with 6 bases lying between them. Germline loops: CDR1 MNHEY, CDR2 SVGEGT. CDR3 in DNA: TGTGCCAGCAGTATTTGGAATTCACCCCTCCACTTT. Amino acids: CASSIWNSPLHF.